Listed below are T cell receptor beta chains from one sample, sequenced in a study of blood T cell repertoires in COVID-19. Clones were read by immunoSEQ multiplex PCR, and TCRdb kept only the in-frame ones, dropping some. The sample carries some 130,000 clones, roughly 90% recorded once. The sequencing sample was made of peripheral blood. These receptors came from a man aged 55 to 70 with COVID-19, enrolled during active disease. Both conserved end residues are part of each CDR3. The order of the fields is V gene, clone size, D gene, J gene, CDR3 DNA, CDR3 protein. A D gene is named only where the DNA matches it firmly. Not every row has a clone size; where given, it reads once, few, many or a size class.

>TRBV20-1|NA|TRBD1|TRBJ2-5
TGCAGTAGGCGACAGGGAAAGACCCAGTACTTC
CSRRQGKTQYF
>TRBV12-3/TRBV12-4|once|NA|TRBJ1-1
TGTGCCAGCAGTATCAGGGGGAACACTGAAGCTTTCTTT
CASSIRGNTEAFF
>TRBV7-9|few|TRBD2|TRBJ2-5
TGTGCCAGCAGCCTAGGACTAGACCACGGGACCCAGTACTTC
CASSLGLDHGTQYF
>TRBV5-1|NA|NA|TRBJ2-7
TGCGCCAGCAGCTTGGGTTTCCAGGGCCACTACGAGCAGTACTTC
CASSLGFQGHYEQYF
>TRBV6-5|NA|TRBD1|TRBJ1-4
TGTGCCAGCAGTTACAGACAGGGGTACGAAAAACTGTTTTTT
CASSYRQGYEKLFF
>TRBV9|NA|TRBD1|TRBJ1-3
TGTGCCAGCAGCTTCAGCCGGACAGGCTATTCTGGAAACACCATATATTTT
CASSFSRTGYSGNTIYF
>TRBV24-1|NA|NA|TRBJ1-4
TGTGCCACCAGGGGAGATACTAATGAAAAACTGTTTTTT
CATRGDTNEKLFF
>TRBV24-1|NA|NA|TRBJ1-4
TGTGCCACCAGTGATAATTTGGGCGAAAAACTGTTTTTT
CATSDNLGEKLFF
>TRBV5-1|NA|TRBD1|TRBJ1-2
TGCGCCAGCAGCCACGGACAGGGAGGCTATGGCTACACCTTC
CASSHGQGGYGYTF
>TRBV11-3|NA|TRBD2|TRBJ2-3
TGTGCCAGCAGCCCACAACCTAGCGGCAACACAGATACGCAGTATTTT
CASSPQPSGNTDTQYF
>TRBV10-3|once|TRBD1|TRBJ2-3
TGTGCCATCAGTGAGTGGAAGGGGACAGGGTCGATAGATACGCAGTATTTT
CAISEWKGTGSIDTQYF
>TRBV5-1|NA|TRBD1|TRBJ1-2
TGCGCCAGCAGCTCAAGACCCGGACAGGGACATAACTATGGCTACACCTTC
CASSSRPGQGHNYGYTF
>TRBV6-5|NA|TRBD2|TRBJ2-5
TGTGCCAGCAGTCTAAGCGGGGGATACCAAGAGACCCAGTACTTC
CASSLSGGYQETQYF
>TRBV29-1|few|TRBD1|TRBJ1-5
TGCAGCGTGTGTACAGGGGATCAGCCCCAGCATTTT
CSVCTGDQPQHF
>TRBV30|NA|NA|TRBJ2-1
TGTGCCTGGATGGGAGAATTTTACAATGAGCAGTTCTTC
CAWMGEFYNEQFF